This T cell receptor beta chain appears in the sequencing data of a study of shared clonotypes between healthy human individuals. Study at large: In total, the donors were a couple of women and a few men aged 18 to 49. The study, taken as a whole, reports: Naive CD4 clonotype sharing across a few donors was around 5%.

The assay was immunoSEQ multiplex PCR, and TCRdb's table has in-frame clones only and misses some. The sample holds 650,000 to 750,000 clones, 55% to 75% seen once. The CDR3 spans 17 residues. The ends lost 4 bases at V and 1 base at J; junction bases unmatched: 3. From germline, CDR1 is MGHRA and CDR2 YSYEKL. In the case of this clone: Its antigen remains unknown. The same CDR3 is also encoded by other DNA sequences in this sample.

The chain links TRBV4-1 to TRBJ2-3; 15 bases are a match to TRBD2. The origin of this receptor is a woman in her 30s in good health. The sample consisted of memory CD4+ T cells sorted from blood. The subset denotes: CD45RA-negative fraction. The CDR3 nucleotides are TGCGCCAGCAGCCCCAGGACTAGCGGGAGGGGCACAGATACGCAGTATTTT. It yields the protein CASSPRTSGRGTDTQYF.